One and the same sample provided the 20 T cell receptor beta chains below, sequenced in a study of STAT3 mutations in large granular lymphocyte leukemia. Antigen specificity for these receptors is unknown. TCRdb's table, derived via immunoSEQ multiplex PCR, lists solely in-frame clones and lacks some. The repertoire holds 10,000 to 15,000 clones, with more than 75% as singletons. The study's findings and limits: In T-cell large granular lymphocyte leukemia, about half of patients showed multiple immunodominant subclonotypes.

The sample taken for sequencing was peripheral blood mononuclear cells. These TCRs come from a man aged 35 to 55 with T-cell large granular lymphocyte leukemia. Some clones in this sample may be carry-over from other donors' samples.

This clone was counted a few times. This rearrangement joins TRBV19 to TRBJ2-7; D not resolved. CDR1 and CDR2 (germline): LNHDA, SQIVND (reference sequence). This CDR3 comprises 12 residues. Trimming shortened V by 4 bases and J by 7 bases, and 11 bases separated the two germline ends. The CDR3 loop reads CASSTPLGEQYF. CDR3 nucleotides: TGTGCCAGTAGTACCCCCTTGGGGGAGCAGTACTTC.

The CDR3 loop is CALLAGLTGNTIYF. CDR3 sequence (DNA): TGTGCCCTACTCGCGGGGCTTACTGGAAACACCATATATTTT. The chain is built from TRBV30 and TRBJ1-3; perhaps TRBD1 as D (5 bases). CDR3 length equals 14 residues. The V gene lost 8 bases and the J gene lost 2 bases, with 16 bases spanning the gap. Per the germline V gene, CDR1 is GTSNPN and CDR2 is SVGIG (reference sequence).

V is TRBV19 and J is TRBJ1-1; 7 bases align to TRBD1. The trim removed 4 bases at V and 1 base at J, leaving 0 bases unmatched. The length of the CDR3 is 13 residues. Germline V gives CDR1 LNHDA, CDR2 SQIVND (reference sequence). The DNA of the CDR3 is TGTGCCAGTAGTAGACAGGGGAACACTGAAGCTTTCTTT. Translation gives CASSRQGNTEAFF. Variable domain in full (rest from reference TRBV19 and TRBJ1-1): DGGITQSPKYLFRKEGQNVTLSCEQNLNHDAMYWYRQDPGQGLRLIYYSQIVNDFQKGDIAEGYSVSREKKESFPLTVTSAQKNPTAFYLCASSRQGNTEAFFGQGTRLTVV.

This clone turned up a few times. The J gene is TRBJ1-1, the V gene TRBV18; D unclear. V lost 2 bases and J 0 bases, leaving 13 bases between the germline ends. Germline assignment: CDR1 KGHSH and CDR2 LQKENI. CDR3 length: 16 amino acids. This CDR3 reads CASSPGQAGLNTEAFF. The CDR3 DNA reads as TGTGCCAGCTCACCAGGGCAGGCCGGATTGAACACTGAAGCTTTCTTT.

CDR3 protein: CASSSEGRGLNSSPLHF. Here the CDR3 DNA reads TGTGCCAGCAGCTCCGAGGGTAGGGGGCTGAATAGTTCACCCCTCCACTTT. The chain couples TRBV5-6 to TRBJ1-6; 7 bases agree with TRBD1. This CDR3 comprises 17 residues. CDR1 SGHDT and CDR2 YYEEEE come from the germline V gene. J was trimmed by 9 bases and V by 3 bases; bases with no gene match: 15.

The V call is TRBV6-1, the J call TRBJ2-1; D unclear. This CDR3 spans 10 amino acids. V was cut by 4 bases and J by 9 bases, with 4 bases left in between. CDR1 is MNHNS, CDR2 SASEGT, per germline. This CDR3 is CASSGGEQFF. The CDR3 coding sequence is TGTGCCAGCAGTGGGGGTGAGCAGTTCTTC.

This clone was seen only once. The chain links TRBV18 to TRBJ1-2, with TRBD1 as a possible D gene (6 bases). V lost 2 bases and J 6 bases, leaving 13 bases between the germline ends. Germline CDR1 KGHSH, CDR2 LQKENI. The CDR3 contains 14 residues. The CDR3 region is CASSPGQGMNGYTF. In DNA form, the CDR3 reads TGTGCCAGCTCACCAGGCCAGGGGATGAATGGCTACACCTTC.

The chain carries TRBV29-1 and TRBJ2-7; D is perhaps TRBD1 or TRBD2 (6 bases each). Germline V gene sequence: CDR1 SQVTM, CDR2 ANQGSEA. The CDR3 sequence is 12 residues long. V lost 3 bases and J 5 bases, leaving 11 bases between the germline ends. The DNA of the CDR3 is TGCAGCGTTGAGGAGGGGACAAACGAGCAGTACTTC. As protein: CSVEEGTNEQYF.

The rearrangement uses TRBV10-2 and TRBJ2-3, with 10 bases fitting TRBD2. This CDR3 has 15 amino acids. The junction had 9 bases not matched to a gene; V was cut back by 8 bases and J by 4 bases. Germline CDR1 reads WSHSY; CDR2 reads SAAADI. The CDR3, as DNA: TGCGCCAGCGAGGAAAGCGGGGGGGCCGCAGATACGCAGTATTTT. This translates into CASEESGGAADTQYF.

The rearrangement links TRBV5-3 to TRBJ2-3; 7 bases line up with TRBD2. TRBV5-3 is assigned to the ORF class and has an uncertain function. The ends lost 3 bases at V and 0 bases at J; junction bases unmatched: 10. This CDR3 is built from 17 residues. CDR3 amino acids: CARSWGRGSGSTDTQYF. In nucleotides, the CDR3 is TGTGCCAGAAGCTGGGGCCGGGGTAGCGGGAGCACAGATACGCAGTATTTT.

V gene TRBV29-1 combines with J gene TRBJ2-6; 8 positions agree with TRBD1. Looked up from germline, CDR1 is SQVTM and CDR2 is ANQGSEA. The CDR3 consists of 14 residues. V was pared by 6 bases and J by 1 base, with 2 bases of the junction left unmatched. The CDR3 DNA reads as TGCAGCGTAAACAGGGGGTCTGGGGCCAACGTCCTGACTTTC. Amino acids: CSVNRGSGANVLTF.

V usage is TRBV13 and J usage is TRBJ1-2, with D tentatively TRBD1 (5 bases). V was clipped by 6 bases and J by 6 bases, with 17 bases between them. The CDR3 runs to 14 residues. In germline, CDR1 is PRHDT, CDR2 FYEKMQ (reference sequence). DNA for the CDR3: TGTGCCAGCAGTCTTAATCCCGCCAGGGATGGCTACACCTTC. This translates into CASSLNPARDGYTF.

V usage is TRBV13 and J usage is TRBJ2-7, with D unresolved. Trimming removed 0 bases from V and 7 bases from J, with 10 bases in between. The CDR3 loop spans 13 amino acids. Germline-derived CDR1 and CDR2 are PRHDT and FYEKMQ (reference sequence). Written as DNA, the CDR3 is TGTGCCAGCAGCTTAGGAAGTTTGGATGAGCAGTACTTC. Translating gives CASSLGSLDEQYF.

This chain connects TRBV10-3 to TRBJ1-5; a possible D gene is TRBD1 (6 bases). V shed 6 bases and J shed 4 bases, with 10 bases lying between them. Germline CDR1 ENHRY, CDR2 SYGVKD. The CDR3 is 13 residues long. For the CDR3, the DNA is TGTGCCATCAGCCGACAGGAGAATCAGCCCCAGCATTTT. This translates into CAISRQENQPQHF.

The genes are TRBV29-1 and TRBJ2-3; D is ambiguous. Between the trimmed V and J ends, which lost 4 bases and 4 bases, there was a span of 12 bases. The length of the CDR3 is 13 residues. Germline assignment: CDR1 SQVTM and CDR2 ANQGSEA. Here the CDR3 DNA reads TGCAGCGTTGGCTCCCAAAGGGCAGATACGCAGTATTTT. Translated, it gives CSVGSQRADTQYF.

The CDR3 reads CASSLAISSLRDTQYF. For the CDR3, the DNA is TGCGCCAGCAGCTTGGCCATTAGTTCGTTAAGAGATACGCAGTATTTT. The chain is built from TRBV5-1 and TRBJ2-3; D gene uncertain. This CDR3 has 16 residues. Looked up from germline, CDR1 is SGHRS and CDR2 is YFSETQ. Trimming removed 0 bases from V and 5 bases from J, with 16 bases in between.

This clone has a single count. One end of the junction is discordant with germline, which a read error may explain. The gene calls are TRBV6-5 and TRBJ2-5, with no clear D. The CDR3 loop spans 14 amino acids. Looked up from germline, CDR1 is MNHEY and CDR2 is SVGAGI. CDR3 bases: TGTGCCAGCAGCTACTCCCAGGACCTGCAGACCCAGTACTTC. Translation gives CASSYSQDLQTQYF.

The V and J genes are TRBV6-1 and TRBJ1-4; D may be TRBD1 (5 bases). Looked up from germline, CDR1 is MNHNS and CDR2 is SASEGT. This CDR3 spans 14 amino acids. The V end was cut by 2 bases, the J end by 4 bases, with 8 bases between. The CDR3 loop reads CASSEQGVNEKLFF. CDR3 bases: TGTGCCAGCAGTGAACAAGGGGTTAATGAAAAACTGTTTTTT.

The chain employs TRBV6-6 and TRBJ1-2; D gene unclear. CDR3 length: 12 amino acids. Per germline, CDR1 MNHNY and CDR2 SVGAGI (reference sequence). Trimming removed 6 bases from V and 8 bases from J, with 13 bases in between. CDR3 in DNA: TGTGCCAGCAGCGAGACCTACCTCGGCTACACCTTC. The encoded protein is CASSETYLGYTF.

This clone was recorded only once. V is TRBV28 and J is TRBJ2-7, with D possibly TRBD2 on 5 matching bases. V was pared by 7 bases and J by 1 base, with 14 bases between. This CDR3 contains 14 residues. Germline V gene sequence: CDR1 MDHEN, CDR2 SYDVKM. This CDR3 reads CASMGRPNSYEQYF. The CDR3 nucleotides are TGTGCCAGCATGGGGAGACCTAATTCCTACGAGCAGTACTTC.